A selection of T cell receptor beta chains follows, all from one sample in a study of T cells in Graves' hyperthyroidism and ophthalmopathy. MiXCR, run by TCRdb on the multiplex PCR reads, gives a single entry per CDR3 protein. The sample consists of a few hundred thousand distinct CDR3 sequences, about 14% of them appearing once. Sample: blood. The source is a man aged 25-45 years with Graves' hyperthyroidism that later progressed to Graves' ophthalmopathy. The CDR3 runs from the conserved cysteine through the conserved F or W. D genes are given only for firm matches. The size of a clone is reported for some rows only, either as once, few or many, or as a class for expanded clones.

>NA|TRBV19|TRBJ2-1|NA
CASSIMTGTGNEQFF
TGTGCCAGTAGTATTATGACAGGGACTGGGAATGAGCAGTTCTTC
>NA|TRBV7-9|TRBJ2-1|few
CASTPRGGVYNEQFF
TGTGCCAGCACCCCTCGTGGGGGAGTCTACAATGAGCAGTTCTTC
>NA|TRBV28|TRBJ2-2|many
CASTRRGVRRFLTGELFF
TGTGCCAGCACTCGTCGAGGAGTCCGAAGGTTCTTGACCGGGGAGCTGTTTTTT
>TRBD2|TRBV2|TRBJ2-1|NA
CVSSESFLAGGSEQFF
TGTGTCAGCAGTGAGTCTTTCCTAGCGGGGGGCTCTGAGCAGTTCTTC
>NA|TRBV5-1|TRBJ2-1|many
CASSLTGASYNEQFF
TGTGCCAGCAGCTTAACAGGTGCTTCCTACAATGAGCAGTTCTTC
>NA|TRBV20-1|TRBJ2-5|many
CSAPRDQETQYF
TGCAGTGCTCCAAGGGACCAAGAGACCCAGTACTTC
>TRBD1|TRBV5-4|TRBJ1-1|few
CASSSVRGQDTEAFF
TGTGCCAGCAGCTCCGTTAGGGGACAGGACACTGAAGCTTTCTTT
>TRBD2|TRBV28|TRBJ2-7|few
CASSLETSGGSYEQYF
TGTGCCAGCAGTTTGGAAACCAGCGGGGGCTCCTACGAGCAGTACTTC
>NA|TRBV6-6|TRBJ1-6|many
CASSYSRVIYNSPLHF
TGTGCCAGCAGTTACTCGAGGGTAATCTATAATTCACCCCTCCACTTT
>TRBD1|TRBV12-3/TRBV12-4|TRBJ1-5|many
CASSSRDREDSNQPQHF
TGTGCCAGCAGTTCCCGGGACAGGGAGGATAGCAATCAGCCCCAGCATTTT
>NA|TRBV4-1|TRBJ2-6|NA
CASSAQGPGANVLTF
TGCGCCAGCAGCGCACAGGGACCTGGGGCCAACGTCCTGACTTTC
>NA|TRBV19|TRBJ1-1|NA
CASIQFGGGTEAFF
TGTGCCAGTATCCAATTTGGGGGGGGCACTGAAGCTTTCTTT
>TRBD1|TRBV5-1|TRBJ1-2|NA
CASSWEDRGDYGYTF
TGCGCCAGCAGCTGGGAGGACAGGGGTGACTATGGCTACACCTTC
>NA|TRBV7-9|TRBJ1-5|NA
CASSPGGRVSNQPQHF
TGTGCCAGCAGCCCGGGGGGACGGGTTAGCAATCAGCCCCAGCATTTT
>NA|TRBV10-1|TRBJ1-3|once
CASRRGPRSGNTIYF
TGCGCCAGCAGACGAGGTCCGAGGTCTGGAAACACCATATATTTT
>NA|TRBV5-1|TRBJ1-5|few
CASSLDGEQPQHF
TGCGCCAGCAGCTTGGATGGAGAACAGCCCCAGCATTTT
>TRBD2|TRBV4-1|TRBJ2-5|few
CASSQIAGAETQYF
TGCGCCAGCAGTCAAATAGCGGGGGCTGAGACCCAGTACTTC
>NA|TRBV4-1|TRBJ2-4|NA
CASSQDRSTDKKNIQYF
TGCGCCAGCAGCCAAGATCGGTCGACAGATAAAAAAAACATTCAGTACTTC
>NA|TRBV5-1|TRBJ1-2|NA
CASSLDTASGYTF
TGCGCCAGCAGCTTGGATACGGCATCTGGCTACACCTTC
>TRBD1|TRBV2|TRBJ2-2|many
CASSEVGQGNTGELFF
TGTGCCAGCAGTGAAGTCGGACAGGGGAACACCGGGGAGCTGTTTTTT
>TRBD1|TRBV7-8|TRBJ2-1|many
CASSTPGQRKGYNEQFF
TGTGCCAGCAGCACCCCGGGACAGCGAAAAGGGTACAATGAGCAGTTCTTC
>NA|TRBV28|TRBJ2-7|many
CASSFGRSYEQYF
TGTGCCAGCAGTTTCGGGAGATCCTACGAGCAGTACTTC
>NA|TRBV4-1|TRBJ2-6|NA
CASSQHRTGRSGANVLTF
TGCGCCAGCAGCCAACATAGAACAGGGAGATCCGGGGCCAACGTCCTGACTTTC
>TRBD2|TRBV6-2/TRBV6-3|TRBJ2-3|NA
CASNIPGGDTQYF
TGTGCCAGCAATATCCCGGGGGGAGATACGCAGTATTTT
>TRBD1|TRBV6-6|TRBJ1-5|many
CASSFDRGNQPQHF
TGTGCCAGCAGTTTTGACAGGGGCAATCAGCCCCAGCATTTT
>NA|TRBV15|TRBJ1-4|few
CATSRDLWQGNEKLFF
TGTGCCACCAGCAGAGATTTGTGGCAGGGAAATGAAAAACTGTTTTTT
>TRBD1|TRBV11-1|TRBJ2-3|many
CASSFEGQGANWDTQYF
TGTGCCAGCAGCTTCGAAGGACAGGGGGCAAATTGGGATACGCAGTATTTT
>NA|TRBV12-5|TRBJ1-3|NA
CASGLDVSSSGNTIYF
TGTGCTAGTGGTTTAGACGTATCGAGCTCTGGAAACACCATATATTTT
>NA|TRBV5-6|TRBJ1-6|NA
CASSFRVGPFRNSPLHF
TGTGCCAGCAGCTTCCGCGTGGGGCCTTTCAGGAATTCACCCCTCCACTTT
>TRBD1|TRBV12-5|TRBJ1-1|many
CASGPGQGGKAFF
TGTGCTAGTGGCCCGGGACAGGGAGGGAAAGCTTTCTTT
>TRBD2|TRBV2|TRBJ2-5|many
CASSEMGGSTQETQYF
TGTGCCAGCAGTGAAATGGGGGGGTCGACGCAAGAGACCCAGTACTTC
>TRBD2|TRBV12-3/TRBV12-4|TRBJ2-7|many
CASSADSGIYEQYF
TGTGCCAGCAGTGCCGATAGCGGGATTTACGAGCAGTACTTC
>TRBD2|TRBV20-1|TRBJ2-3|few
CSARPQRGGVDTQYF
TGCAGTGCTAGACCCCAGCGGGGGGGGGTAGATACGCAGTATTTT
>TRBD2|TRBV7-9|TRBJ2-3|many
CASSLTGGPTDTQYF
TGTGCCAGCAGCTTGACGGGGGGTCCCACAGATACGCAGTATTTT
>NA|TRBV5-1|TRBJ1-1|NA
CASSLVTDPTEAFF
TGCGCCAGCAGCTTGGTGACGGACCCAACTGAAGCTTTCTTT
>NA|TRBV12-5|TRBJ2-7|NA
CASGLVQGSIYEQYF
TGTGCTAGTGGTTTGGTACAAGGGTCAATCTACGAGCAGTACTTC
>NA|TRBV20-1|TRBJ2-3|many
CSARQASTDTQYF
TGCAGTGCTAGACAGGCTAGCACAGATACGCAGTATTTT
>NA|TRBV7-8|TRBJ2-1|NA
CASSSGGTVLPSNEQFF
TGTGCCAGCAGCTCGGGGGGGACAGTATTGCCCTCCAATGAGCAGTTCTTC
>TRBD2|TRBV6-6|TRBJ2-2|many
CASSYMAGGTGELFF
TGTGCCAGCAGTTACATGGCGGGGGGTACCGGGGAGCTGTTTTTT
>NA|TRBV6-5|TRBJ1-1|many
CASSYSDLNTEAFF
TGTGCCAGCAGTTACTCCGATCTGAACACTGAAGCTTTCTTT
>NA|TRBV5-1|TRBJ2-3|many
CASKKGGPTDTQYF
TGCGCCAGCAAGAAGGGGGGGCCTACAGATACGCAGTATTTT
>TRBD2|TRBV19|TRBJ2-1|NA
CASRLAGAWGEQFF
TGTGCCAGCCGACTAGCGGGGGCCTGGGGTGAGCAGTTCTTC
>TRBD1|TRBV10-2|TRBJ1-2|many
CASRTDRAGYGYTF
TGCGCCAGCAGGACCGACAGGGCGGGCTATGGCTACACCTTC
>NA|TRBV30|TRBJ1-5|NA
CAWDRDVGQPQHF
TGTGCCTGGGACCGGGACGTAGGTCAGCCCCAGCATTTT
>NA|TRBV12-3/TRBV12-4|TRBJ1-2|many
CASSPGRSYGYTF
TGTGCCAGCAGTCCCGGAAGGAGCTATGGCTACACCTTC
>NA|TRBV20-1|TRBJ1-5|NA
CSARDSKPSGGNQPQHF
TGCAGTGCTAGAGATTCGAAACCCTCTGGGGGGAATCAGCCCCAGCATTTT
>NA|TRBV12-3/TRBV12-4|TRBJ2-2|many
CASRAGQQGNGELFF
TGTGCCAGCAGGGCAGGTCAACAAGGCAACGGGGAGCTGTTTTTT
>TRBD2|TRBV20-1|TRBJ2-1|many
CSTGLAGGPNNEQFF
TGCAGTACAGGACTAGCGGGGGGGCCGAACAATGAGCAGTTCTTC
>NA|TRBV14|TRBJ2-3|few
CASSQDFGASSTDTQYF
TGTGCCAGCAGCCAAGATTTTGGGGCCTCTAGCACAGATACGCAGTATTTT
>NA|TRBV28|TRBJ2-7|NA
CASSGSPTWGRYEQYF
TGTGCCAGCAGTGGAAGTCCGACTTGGGGAAGGTACGAGCAGTACTTC
>NA|TRBV6-1|TRBJ2-3|many
CASSLRDGGVDTQYF
TGTGCCAGCAGTTTACGGGACGGAGGAGTTGATACGCAGTATTTT
>NA|TRBV9|TRBJ1-2|many
CASKIRGYGYTF
TGTGCCAGCAAGATTCGCGGCTATGGCTACACCTTC
>NA|TRBV28|TRBJ1-1|many
CASSSTGTLNTEAFF
TGTGCCAGCAGTTCAACCGGGACCTTGAACACTGAAGCTTTCTTT
>NA|TRBV15|TRBJ2-3|many
CATSRDRTRSPTDTQYF
TGTGCCACCAGCAGAGATCGAACTAGGTCTCCCACAGATACGCAGTATTTT
>NA|TRBV18|TRBJ2-5|NA
CASSPPGFVRETQYF
TGTGCCAGCTCACCACCGGGGTTTGTCCGAGAGACCCAGTACTTC